This T cell receptor beta chain stems from a study of blood T cell repertoires in COVID-19. Researchers sorted participants into cohorts using their self-reported clinical history. CDR1 is LNHDA, CDR2 SQIVND, per germline (reference sequence). V was clipped by 5 bases and J by 4 bases; unmatched bases: 8. This CDR3 comprises 16 residues. Data came from immunoSEQ multiplex PCR; TCRdb stores just in-frame clones and leaves some out. The repertoire holds 160,000 or so clones, with approximately 80% as singletons. The TCR was taken from a woman in her forties or fifties who had recovered from COVID-19. The chain links TRBV19 to TRBJ1-4; 9 bases match TRBD1. Sequenced material: PBMCs or T cells enriched from blood (not recorded which). CDR3: CASSPPTGGFNEKLFF. Written as DNA, the CDR3 is TGTGCCAGTAGTCCGCCTACAGGGGGCTTTAATGAAAAACTGTTTTTT.